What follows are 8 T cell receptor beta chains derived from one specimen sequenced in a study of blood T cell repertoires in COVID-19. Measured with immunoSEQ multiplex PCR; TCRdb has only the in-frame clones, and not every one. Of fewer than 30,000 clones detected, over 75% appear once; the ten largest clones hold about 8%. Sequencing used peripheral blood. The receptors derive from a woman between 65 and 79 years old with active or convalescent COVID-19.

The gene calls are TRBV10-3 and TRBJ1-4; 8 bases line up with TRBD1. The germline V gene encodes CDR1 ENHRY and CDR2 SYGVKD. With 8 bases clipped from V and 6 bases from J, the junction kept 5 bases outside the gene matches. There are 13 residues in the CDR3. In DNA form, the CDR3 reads TGTGCCATCTCGGCAGGGGGCCATGAAAAACTGTTTTTT. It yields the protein CAISAGGHEKLFF.

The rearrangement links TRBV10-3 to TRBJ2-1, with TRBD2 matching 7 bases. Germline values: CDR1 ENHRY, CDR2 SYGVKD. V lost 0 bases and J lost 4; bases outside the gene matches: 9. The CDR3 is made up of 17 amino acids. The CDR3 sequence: CAISESEGGFSYNEQFF. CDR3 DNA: TGTGCCATCAGTGAGTCAGAGGGAGGGTTCTCTTACAATGAGCAGTTCTTC.

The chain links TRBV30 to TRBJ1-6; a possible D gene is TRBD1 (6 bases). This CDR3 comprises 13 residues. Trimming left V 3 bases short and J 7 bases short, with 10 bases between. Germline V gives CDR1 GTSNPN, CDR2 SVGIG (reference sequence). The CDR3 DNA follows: TGTGCCTGGAGGGAAACAGGGAATTCACCCCTCCACTTT. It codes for CAWRETGNSPLHF.

CDR3 sequence: CASRGQGSATNEKLFF. CDR3 DNA sequence: TGTGCCAGTAGAGGACAGGGGAGTGCAACTAATGAAAAACTGTTTTTT. The chain has TRBV19 and TRBJ1-4, with 9 nucleotides matching TRBD1. This CDR3 region has 16 residues. CDR1 is LNHDA and CDR2 is SQIVND in the germline V gene (reference sequence). The junction had 5 bases not matched to a gene; V was cut back by 6 bases and J by 0 bases. The entire variable domain, with the rest obtained from reference TRBV19 and TRBJ1-4, is as follows: DGGITQSPKYLFRKEGQNVTLSCEQNLNHDAMYWYRQDPGQGLRLIYYSQIVNDFQKGDIAEGYSVSREKKESFPLTVTSAQKNPTAFYLCASRGQGSATNEKLFFGSGTQLSVL.

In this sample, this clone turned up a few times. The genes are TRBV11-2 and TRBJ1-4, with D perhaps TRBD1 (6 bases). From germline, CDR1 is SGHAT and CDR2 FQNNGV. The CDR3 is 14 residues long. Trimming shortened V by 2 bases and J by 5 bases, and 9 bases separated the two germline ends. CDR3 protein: CASSLQGFNEKLFF. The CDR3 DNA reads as TGTGCCAGCAGCTTACAGGGGTTCAATGAAAAACTGTTTTTT.

The CDR3 nucleotides read TGCAGCGTCGGGGACAAGGTGAACACTGAAGCTTTCTTT. Residues: CSVGDKVNTEAFF. V usage is TRBV29-1 and J usage is TRBJ1-1, with TRBD1 as a possible D gene (6 bases). The CDR3 consists of 13 residues. The germline V gene encodes CDR1 SQVTM and CDR2 ANQGSEA. Trimming shortened V by 6 bases and J by 0 bases, and 11 bases separated the two germline ends.

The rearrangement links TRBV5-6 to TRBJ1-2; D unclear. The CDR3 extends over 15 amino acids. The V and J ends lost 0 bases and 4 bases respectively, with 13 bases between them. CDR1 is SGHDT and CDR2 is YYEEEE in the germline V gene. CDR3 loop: CASSLAAYPGYGYTF. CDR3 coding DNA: TGTGCCAGCAGCTTGGCCGCCTACCCGGGCTATGGCTACACCTTC.

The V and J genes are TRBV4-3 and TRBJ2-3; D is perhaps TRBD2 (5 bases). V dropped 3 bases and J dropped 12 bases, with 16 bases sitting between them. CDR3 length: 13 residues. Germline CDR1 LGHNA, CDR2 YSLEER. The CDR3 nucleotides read TGCGCCAGCAGCCACCACCGGGATATCGGTCAGTATTTT. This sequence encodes CASSHHRDIGQYF.